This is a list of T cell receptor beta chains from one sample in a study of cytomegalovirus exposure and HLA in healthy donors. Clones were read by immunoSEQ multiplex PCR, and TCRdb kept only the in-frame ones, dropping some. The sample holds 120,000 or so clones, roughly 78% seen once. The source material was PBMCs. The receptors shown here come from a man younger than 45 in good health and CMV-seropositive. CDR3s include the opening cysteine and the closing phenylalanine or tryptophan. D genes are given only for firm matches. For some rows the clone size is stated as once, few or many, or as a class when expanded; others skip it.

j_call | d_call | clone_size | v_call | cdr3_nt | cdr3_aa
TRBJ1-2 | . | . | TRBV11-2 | TGTGCCAGCAGCGACCGGGGGGGAGAAGCGGACTATGGCTACACCTTC | CASSDRGGEADYGYTF
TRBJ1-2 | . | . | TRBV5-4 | TGTGCCAGCAGCTTGGACGCAGGGATGAACTATGACTACACCTTC | CASSLDAGMNYDYTF
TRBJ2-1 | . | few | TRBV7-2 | TGTGCCAGCAGTTCAGGGCGGCAGCTCAATGAGCAGTTCTTC | CASSSGRQLNEQFF
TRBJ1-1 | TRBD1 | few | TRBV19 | TGTGCCAGTACCCGAACCGGGACAGGGGGCTTACTGTATAACACTGAAGCTTTCTTT | CASTRTGTGGLLYNTEAFF
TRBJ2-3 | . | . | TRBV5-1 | TGCGCCAGCAGCTCCGAGACAGATACGCAGTATTTT | CASSSETDTQYF
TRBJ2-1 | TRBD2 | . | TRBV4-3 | TGCGCCAGCAGCCAAGATTTCCGACTAGCGGGAGGGAACAATGAGCAGTTCTTC | CASSQDFRLAGGNNEQFF
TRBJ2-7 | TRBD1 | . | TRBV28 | TGTGCCAGCAGTACCGGGACAGTGATCTACGAGCAGTACTTC | CASSTGTVIYEQYF
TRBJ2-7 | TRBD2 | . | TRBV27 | TGTGCCAGCAGTTCGGGACTAGCGGGAGTTCAATACGAGCAGTACTTC | CASSSGLAGVQYEQYF
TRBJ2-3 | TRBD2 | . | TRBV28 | TGTGCCAGCAGTTTACCGACTAGCGGGTATAGCACAGATACGCAGTATTTT | CASSLPTSGYSTDTQYF
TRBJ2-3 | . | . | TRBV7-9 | TGTGCCAGCAGCTTATATGCAGGCTCCGCCACAGATACGCAGTATTTT | CASSLYAGSATDTQYF
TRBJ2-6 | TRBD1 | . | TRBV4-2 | TGTGCCAGCAGCCAGGGACAGGGGGCTGCTGGGGCCAACGTCCTGACTTTC | CASSQGQGAAGANVLTF
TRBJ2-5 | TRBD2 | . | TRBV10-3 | TGTGCCATCAGCCAGCGAGCTAGCGGGAGTGGGCAAGAGACCCAGTACTTC | CAISQRASGSGQETQYF
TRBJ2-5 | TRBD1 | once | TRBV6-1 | TGTGCCAGCAGTGGACAGGGAGTGACCCAGTACTTC | CASSGQGVTQYF
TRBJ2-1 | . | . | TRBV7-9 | TGTGCCAGCAGCTTAGAATCATGGGGAACTAGCTCCTACAATGAGCAGTTCTTC | CASSLESWGTSSYNEQFF
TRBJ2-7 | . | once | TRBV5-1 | TGCGCCAGCAGCTTGCGGCGAGCCGGGGTCTACGAGCAGTACTTC | CASSLRRAGVYEQYF
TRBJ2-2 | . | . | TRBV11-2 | TGTGCCAGCAGCTTAGGAGGGTTCGGGGAGCTGTTTTTT | CASSLGGFGELFF
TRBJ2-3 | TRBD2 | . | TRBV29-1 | TGCAGCGGCCTCGGCGGGAGGGTACGAGATACGCAGTATTTT | CSGLGGRVRDTQYF
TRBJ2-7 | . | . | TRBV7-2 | TGTGCCAGCAGCTTAGAAGCCGCAGGGAATCCCTACGAGCAGTACTTC | CASSLEAAGNPYEQYF
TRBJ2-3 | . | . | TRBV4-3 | TGCGCCAGCAGCCAAGATTATAGCAGATACACAGATACGCAGTATTTT | CASSQDYSRYTDTQYF
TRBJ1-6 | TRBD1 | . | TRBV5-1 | TGCGCCAGCAGCTCCGGACAGGGGTCGCATTCACCCCTCCACTTT | CASSSGQGSHSPLHF
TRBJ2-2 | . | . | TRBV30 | TGTGCCCATGACTCCGCGAACACCGGGGAGCTGTTTTTT | CAHDSANTGELFF
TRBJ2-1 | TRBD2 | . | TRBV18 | TGTGCCAGCTCACCCCAGACTAGCCCATACTCCTACAATGAGCAGTTCTTC | CASSPQTSPYSYNEQFF
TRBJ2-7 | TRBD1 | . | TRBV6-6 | TGTGCCAGCAGTTACTCCGGACAGGGGGAGGGCGAGCAGTACTTC | CASSYSGQGEGEQYF
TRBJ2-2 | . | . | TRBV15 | TGTGCCACCAGCAGAGGAGCCCCCCTCATCGGGGAGCTGTTTTTT | CATSRGAPLIGELFF
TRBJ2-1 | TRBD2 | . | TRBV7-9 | TGTGCCAGCGTTTCCCAGCGGGAGGGGTACAATGAGCAGTTCTTC | CASVSQREGYNEQFF
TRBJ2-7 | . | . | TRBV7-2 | TGTGCCAGCAGCTTAAAGGGATCAGAGGGAAGGCCCTACGAGCAGTACTTC | CASSLKGSEGRPYEQYF
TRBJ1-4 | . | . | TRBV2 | TGTGCCAGCCGAATCCAAAGGGGAGGGGTGGGAGAAAAACTGTTTTTT | CASRIQRGGVGEKLFF
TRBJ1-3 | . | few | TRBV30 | TGTGCCTGGAGTGTTTGGGGCGTAGGAAACACCATATATTTT | CAWSVWGVGNTIYF
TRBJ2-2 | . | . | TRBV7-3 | TGTGCCAGCAGTCCAACTCCCACCGGGGAGCTGTTTTTT | CASSPTPTGELFF
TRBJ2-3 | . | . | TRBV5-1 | TGCGCCAGCAGCTTGGCGGAGGGGGGGACTGATACGCAGTATTTT | CASSLAEGGTDTQYF
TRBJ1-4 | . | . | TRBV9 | TGTGCCAGCAGCGTTGGTACAGTAATTGAAAAACTGTTTTTT | CASSVGTVIEKLFF
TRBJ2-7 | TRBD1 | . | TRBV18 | TGTGCCAGCTCAAGGGACAGGGGTTACGAGCAGTACTTC | CASSRDRGYEQYF
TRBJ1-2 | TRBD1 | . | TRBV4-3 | TGCGCCAGCAGCCTGCACAGGGGTAACTATGGCTACACCTTC | CASSLHRGNYGYTF
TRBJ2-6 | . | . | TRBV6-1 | TGTGCCAGCAGTGAAGCGCGTATCAGGGTCACTGGGGCCAACGTCCTGACTTTC | CASSEARIRVTGANVLTF
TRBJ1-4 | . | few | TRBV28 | TGTGGGAGCCAGTCCTTGGGACATAAACTGTTTTTT | CGSQSLGHKLFF
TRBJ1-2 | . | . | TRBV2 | TGTGCCAGCAGGATGGGAGGGGACTATGGCTACACCTTC | CASRMGGDYGYTF
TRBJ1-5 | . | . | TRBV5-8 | TGTGCCAGCAGCTTGGGAGGGGGGGCAAAACAGCCCCAGCATTTT | CASSLGGGAKQPQHF
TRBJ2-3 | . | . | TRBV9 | TGTGCCAGCAGCGGTGGCGGTCTCGGAGATACGCAGTATTTT | CASSGGGLGDTQYF
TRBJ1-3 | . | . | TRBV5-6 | TGTGCCAGCAGCTTGGAGGTCAGGGAATATGGAAACACCATATATTTT | CASSLEVREYGNTIYF
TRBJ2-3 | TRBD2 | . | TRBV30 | TGTGCCTGGAGTGTAGTTGGGGGGGCAGATACGCAGTATTTT | CAWSVVGGADTQYF